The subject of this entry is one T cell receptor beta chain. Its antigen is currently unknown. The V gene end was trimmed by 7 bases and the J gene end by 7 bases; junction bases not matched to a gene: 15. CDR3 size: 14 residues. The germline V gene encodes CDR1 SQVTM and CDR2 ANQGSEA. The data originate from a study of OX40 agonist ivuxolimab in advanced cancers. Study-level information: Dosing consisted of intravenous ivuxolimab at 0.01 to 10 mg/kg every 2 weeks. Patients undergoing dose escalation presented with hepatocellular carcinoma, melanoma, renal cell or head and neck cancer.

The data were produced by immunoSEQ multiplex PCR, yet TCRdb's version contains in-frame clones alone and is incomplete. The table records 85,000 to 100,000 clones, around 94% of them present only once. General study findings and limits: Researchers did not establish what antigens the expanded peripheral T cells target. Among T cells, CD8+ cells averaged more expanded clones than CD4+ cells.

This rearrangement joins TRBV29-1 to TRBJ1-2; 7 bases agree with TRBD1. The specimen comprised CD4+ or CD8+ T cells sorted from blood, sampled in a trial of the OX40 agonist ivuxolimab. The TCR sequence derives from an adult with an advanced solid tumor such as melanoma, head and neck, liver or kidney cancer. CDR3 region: CSADHRQGSAGYTF. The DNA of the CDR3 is TGCAGCGCTGATCACCGACAGGGATCAGCTGGCTACACCTTC.